Shown below are 24 T cell receptor beta chains from a single sample sequenced in a study of blood T cell repertoires in COVID-19. The repertoire was sequenced with immunoSEQ multiplex PCR; TCRdb's copy has only in-frame clones and lacks some. Found here are about 130,000 clones, about 86% of them singletons; the top ten hold about 2.2%. The sequencing input was PBMCs or T cells enriched from blood (not recorded which). The receptors originated from a man in his forties or fifties with acute COVID-19.

V gene TRBV6-5 combines with J gene TRBJ2-7; 7 bases line up with TRBD2. V shed 7 bases, J shed 3 bases, and the junction held 12 bases outside the gene matches. Germline CDR1 MNHEY, CDR2 SVGAGI. This CDR3 has 15 residues. The CDR3 loop is CASTPSGASGYEQYF. CDR3 sequence (DNA): TGTGCCAGCACCCCATCCGGGGCTAGCGGCTACGAGCAGTACTTC.

In this sample, this clone turned up once. The chain carries TRBV6-5 and TRBJ2-5; 9 bases are a match to TRBD2. V lost 10 bases, J lost 1 base, and 4 bases stayed unmatched. This CDR3 region has 13 residues. The germline V gene has CDR1 MNHEY and CDR2 SVGAGI. The CDR3 loop reads CATGLARQETQYF. CDR3 sequence (DNA): TGTGCCACCGGACTAGCGCGCCAAGAGACCCAGTACTTC.

This clone was seen only a few times. The rearrangement uses TRBV6-5 and TRBJ1-2; the D is unclear. This CDR3 comprises 13 residues. The germline CDR1 and CDR2 sequences are MNHEY and SVGAGI. V was clipped by 6 bases and J by 9 bases, with 17 bases between them. The CDR3 protein is CASSPGDILRYTF. The DNA of the CDR3 is TGTGCCAGCAGCCCCGGGGATATATTACGCTACACCTTC.

This clone was picked up one time. The J gene is TRBJ2-5, the V gene TRBV3-1 (or the pseudogene TRBV3-2); perhaps TRBD1 as D (5 bases). Germline assignment: CDR1 LGHDT and CDR2 YNNKEL (reference sequence). V lost 2 bases to trimming and J lost 7 bases, with 17 bases between them. The CDR3 sequence is 15 residues long. Here the CDR3 DNA reads TGTGCCAGCAGCCAAAAACCGGGCACAAGGGGGACCCAGTACTTC. Translating gives CASSQKPGTRGTQYF.

The chain links TRBV9 to TRBJ2-7, with D possibly TRBD1 on 6 matching bases. V was pared by 4 bases and J by 4 bases, with 18 bases between. The germline V gene encodes CDR1 SGDLS and CDR2 YYNGEE. The CDR3 consists of 15 residues. The CDR3 DNA reads TGTGCCAGCAGCCCGTCCGGGACAATCATTTACGAGCAGTACTTC. It specifies CASSPSGTIIYEQYF. The whole variable domain, remainder taken from reference TRBV9 and TRBJ2-7, is DSGVTQTPKHLITATGQRVTLRCSPRSGDLSVYWYQQSLDQGLQFLIQYYNGEERAKGNILERFSAQQFPDLHSELNLSSLELGDSALYFCASSPSGTIIYEQYFGPGTRLTVT.

The chain recombines TRBV12-3 or TRBV12-4 with TRBJ2-7, with 8 bases aligning to TRBD1. The CDR3 consists of 13 residues. V was pared by 7 bases and J by 6 bases, with 8 bases of the junction left unmatched. The chain's CDR3 is CASTVDRVGEQYF. The CDR3 region has the DNA TGTGCCAGCACCGTGGACAGGGTGGGCGAGCAGTACTTC.

This chain connects TRBV7-9 to TRBJ1-6; a possible D gene is TRBD1 (6 bases). Germline V CDR1 and CDR2: SEHNR, FQNEAQ (reference sequence). The CDR3 contains 16 residues. V dropped 4 bases and J dropped 8 bases, with 18 bases sitting between them. The CDR3 nucleotides are TGTGCCAGCAGCTGGGGGGGCCCCGACGTTGATTCACCCCTCCACTTT. This translates into CASSWGGPDVDSPLHF. The full variable domain, completed using reference TRBV7-9 and TRBJ1-6, is DTGVSQNPRHKITKRGQNVTFRCDPISEHNRLYWYRQTLGQGPEFLTYFQNEAQLEKSRLLSDRFSAERPKGSFSTLEIQRTEQGDSAMYLCASSWGGPDVDSPLHFGNGTRLTVT.

There are a few counts of this clone. The chain is built from TRBV19 and TRBJ2-1, with D unresolved. Germline-derived CDR1 and CDR2 are LNHDA and SQIVND (reference sequence). CDR3 length equals 13 residues. The V gene lost 2 bases and the J gene lost 7 bases, with 9 bases spanning the gap. CDR3 coding DNA: TGTGCCAGTAGTATATGGCTTATGAATGAGCAGTTCTTC. Translating it yields CASSIWLMNEQFF.

This clone was observed a few times. The chain's CDR3 is CASSLLSGRNEQYF. CDR3 nucleotides: TGTGCCAGCAGTCTCCTTAGCGGGAGAAACGAGCAGTACTTC. This chain connects TRBV6-5 to TRBJ2-7; 9 bases align to TRBD2. The germline CDR1 and CDR2 sequences are MNHEY and SVGAGI. After removal of 5 bases from V and 5 bases from J, the junction contained 7 bases not matched to a gene. This CDR3 comprises 14 residues.

J is TRBJ1-2 and V is TRBV12-3 or TRBV12-4, with unresolved D. V was cut by 3 bases and J by 4 bases, with 6 bases left in between. The CDR3 sequence is 12 residues long. CDR3 nucleotides: TGTGCCAGCAGTTTTTACAGCTATGGCTACACCTTC. Its translation: CASSFYSYGYTF.

In DNA, the CDR3 is TGTGCCAGTAAACTAGCGGGAGTCGCGGGGACCCAGTACTTC. Its protein product is CASKLAGVAGTQYF. The rearrangement uses TRBV28 and TRBJ2-5; TRBD2 aligns across 11 bases. The CDR3 is made up of 14 amino acids. Per the germline V gene, CDR1 is MDHEN and CDR2 is SYDVKM. J lost 7 bases, V lost 9 bases, and 10 bases had no gene match.

The genes are TRBV4-1 and TRBJ2-1; D unclear. V was shortened by 1 base and J by 10 bases, with 11 bases between the two germline ends. CDR1 is MGHRA and CDR2 is YSYEKL in the germline V gene. This CDR3 has 13 amino acids. The CDR3 DNA follows: TGCGCCAGCAGCCAAGCCCATTTTGAGGAGCAGTTCTTC. Translation gives CASSQAHFEEQFF.

This clone was recorded a few times. The chain links TRBV12-1 to TRBJ1-1. TRBV12-1 is labeled a pseudogene. CDR3 size: 10 residues. The CDR3 reads CASGGVEAFF. The CDR3 DNA is TGTGCCAGCGGGGGGGTTGAAGCTTTCTTT.

This chain connects TRBV19 to TRBJ1-4; a possible D gene is TRBD1 (6 bases). There are 14 residues in the CDR3. Trimming pared 3 bases from V and 5 bases from J, leaving 10 bases between. Germline CDR1 and CDR2: LNHDA and SQIVND (reference sequence). CDR3 nucleotides: TGTGCCAGTAGTATGAGGGGGTTCAATGAAAAACTGTTTTTT. Its translation: CASSMRGFNEKLFF.

The chain employs TRBV5-6 and TRBJ2-2; TRBD1 is a possible D gene (5 bases). Germline CDR1 is SGHDT and CDR2 is YYEEEE. Trimming left V 4 bases short and J 4 bases short, with 17 bases between. This CDR3 contains 16 residues. CDR3 coding DNA: TGTGCCAGCAGCGCTATCCAGACAGTCCTCACCGGGGAGCTGTTTTTT. Translating it yields CASSAIQTVLTGELFF.

This rearrangement joins TRBV6-5 to TRBJ2-5; TRBD2 is a possible D gene (7 bases). V was trimmed by 5 bases and J by 5 bases, leaving 18 bases between them. From germline, CDR1 is MNHEY and CDR2 SVGAGI. This CDR3 is 15 amino acids long. The CDR3 region has the DNA TGTGCCAGCAGTCAAATTTGGCGGGGGCTGGAGACCCAGTACTTC. This codes for CASSQIWRGLETQYF.

The chain couples TRBV4-2 to TRBJ1-1, with 9 bases lining up with TRBD1. This CDR3 spans 14 amino acids. J gave up 5 bases and V 1 base, and 2 bases lay outside the gene matches. Germline V gene lookup returns CDR1 LGHNA and CDR2 YNFKEQ. The CDR3 DNA reads TGTGCCAGCAGCCAAGTGGACAGGGGAACTGAAGCTTTCTTT. Its translation is CASSQVDRGTEAFF.

The rearrangement uses TRBV28 and TRBJ1-1; a weak D match, TRBD1 (6 bases). The CDR3 runs 16 residues. CDR1 and CDR2 (germline): MDHEN, SYDVKM. The V and J ends lost 6 bases and 3 bases respectively, with 20 bases between them. The CDR3: CASSPWGGGADTEAFF. The CDR3 bases are TGTGCCAGCAGCCCCTGGGGAGGGGGGGCAGACACTGAAGCTTTCTTT.

The V call is TRBV11-2, the J call TRBJ2-5, with TRBD2 matching 12 bases. The CDR3 covers 16 residues. The J segment lost 6 bases and the V segment lost 0 bases, leaving 5 bases of the junction unmatched. Germline V gene sequence: CDR1 SGHAT, CDR2 FQNNGV. The CDR3 DNA sequence: TGTGCCAGCAGCTTAGATTCGACTAGCGGGGGAAAGACCCAGTACTTC. Encoded protein: CASSLDSTSGGKTQYF.

This clone was detected only a few times. The CDR3 DNA reads as TGTGCCAGCAGCCCTCAGGGGGGACCCCTTAACTATGGCTACACCTTC. Its protein product is CASSPQGGPLNYGYTF. The genes are TRBV7-3 and TRBJ1-2; 7 positions agree with TRBD1. V was pared by 5 bases and J by 1 base, with 10 bases of the junction left unmatched. The CDR3 contains 16 residues. Germline V CDR1 and CDR2: SGHTA, FQGTGA.

The J gene is TRBJ2-7, the V gene TRBV5-1; TRBD2 is a possible D gene (6 bases). Trimming cost V 2 bases and J 3 bases, with 15 bases left between them. The CDR3 is 15 amino acids. Germline CDR1 and CDR2: SGHRS and YFSETQ. As DNA, the CDR3 is TGCGCCAGCAGCTTATCGGGACTTACCAACTACGAGCAGTACTTC. This translates into CASSLSGLTNYEQYF.

The rearrangement links TRBV7-9 to TRBJ1-1; TRBD1 is a possible D gene (6 bases). Germline assignment: CDR1 SEHNR and CDR2 FQNEAQ (reference sequence). V gave up 5 bases and J gave up 4 bases, with 14 bases separating them. The CDR3 contains 14 residues. DNA of the CDR3: TGTGCCAGCAGCCTACAGGGACCTTCCACTGAAGCTTTCTTT. It translates to CASSLQGPSTEAFF.

The CDR3 loop reads CASSRQGSGNTIYF. DNA for the CDR3: TGTGCCAGCAGTCGACAGGGGTCCGGAAACACCATATATTTT. The V and J genes are TRBV16 and TRBJ1-3; 8 nucleotides align to TRBD1. J lost 4 bases, V lost 6 bases, and 5 bases had no gene match. Germline CDR1 KGHSY, CDR2 FQNENV. This CDR3 has 14 residues.

The chain is built from TRBV10-1 and TRBJ1-2; 8 nucleotides align to TRBD1. V gave up 0 bases and J gave up 6 bases; unmatched junction bases: 0. The CDR3 has 13 amino acids. Germline assignment: CDR1 WNHNN and CDR2 SYGVQD (reference sequence). Written as DNA, the CDR3 is TGCGCCAGCAGTGAGTCGACAGGGGATGGCTACACCTTC. It translates to CASSESTGDGYTF.